These 2 T cell receptor beta chains were all obtained from the same sample, sequenced in a study of T cell responses to AZD1222 COVID-19 vaccine (dated by TCRdb to the early 2020s). Library generation was performed with the immunoSEQ multiplex PCR assay. Drawn from immuneACCESS, this table holds only the in-frame rearrangements with V and J called that TCRdb kept. Clones are partly lost; checked studies trace under half to an unresolved V gene and leave the rest unexplained. The sample table lists around 140,000 clones, 85% to 95% of them with a count of one. Of the sample, approximately 1.6% is held by the ten largest clones. The sample's time point, from its label and the paper: baseline before first vaccination. The starting material was peripheral blood, obtained on day 0 of AZD1222 vaccination. These TCRs come from an adult in good health.

The CDR3 nucleotides are TGTGCCAGTAGTATTGGGGGGGCCGAATTTCAGCCCCAGCATTTT. Translated, it gives CASSIGGAEFQPQHF. The chain couples TRBV19 to TRBJ1-5; TRBD1 is a possible D gene (6 bases). The CDR3 contains 15 residues. V was trimmed by 3 bases and J by 6 bases, leaving 15 bases between them. CDR1 is LNHDA and CDR2 is SQIVND in the germline V gene (reference sequence).

The genes are TRBV30 and TRBJ1-3; possibly TRBD1 for D (5 bases). CDR1 GTSNPN and CDR2 SVGIG come from the germline V gene (reference sequence). Trimming took 8 bases from V and 0 from J, leaving 14 bases between them. The CDR3 is 14 amino acids. CDR3 residues: CATGKGFSGNTIYF. The CDR3 DNA reads as TGTGCCACCGGAAAGGGGTTCTCTGGAAACACCATATATTTT.